This entry lists 29 T cell receptor beta chains sequenced from one sample in a study of T cells in Graves' hyperthyroidism and ophthalmopathy. The investigators amplified TCR beta CDR3 regions from RNA transcripts. When the TCR CDR3 underwent first-round RT-PCR, the HTBI primer set was used. TCRdb independently ran MiXCR on the multiplex PCR reads; one entry per CDR3 protein. The sample includes roughly 96,000 distinct CDR3 sequences, about 51% of them seen just once. The sample was blood. The receptors stem from a woman aged 40-49 years with Graves' hyperthyroidism.

CDR3 loop: CARGQGIHEQYF. CDR3 coding DNA: TGTGCTAGAGGGCAGGGAATCCACGAGCAGTACTTC. The chain has TRBV2 and TRBJ2-7; D might be TRBD1 or TRBD2, each matching 5 bases. The length of the CDR3 is 12 residues. Germline CDR1 is SNHLY and CDR2 is FYNNEI.

The table lists this clonotype with a count of one. The chain recombines TRBV13 with TRBJ1-3, with D maybe TRBD1 (5 bases). CDR1 and CDR2 (germline): PRHDT, FYEKMQ (reference sequence). CDR3 size: 15 residues. The V gene lost 1 base and the J gene lost 3 bases, with 10 bases spanning the gap. CDR3 residues: CASSLDGRGGNTIYF. The CDR3 coding sequence is TGTGCCAGCAGCTTAGACGGGAGGGGTGGAAACACCATATATTTT.

V and J are TRBV5-1 and TRBJ2-3; the match to TRBD2 covers 7 bases. CDR3 length: 16 amino acids. CDR1 and CDR2 (germline): SGHRS, YFSETQ. Germline trimming cut 1 base from V and 3 bases from J; bases unmatched to any gene: 8. The CDR3 here is CASSLKREGITDTQYF. Written as DNA, the CDR3 is TGCGCCAGCAGCTTGAAGAGGGAGGGCATAACAGATACGCAGTATTTT.

The chain joins TRBV5-1 to TRBJ2-2; possibly TRBD1 for D (6 bases). V lost 5 bases, J lost 0 bases, and 11 bases lay in between. Germline V lookup: CDR1 SGHRS, CDR2 YFSETQ. This CDR3 has 15 amino acids. The CDR3 DNA sequence: TGCGCCAGCAGTCCTACAGGGCCGAACACCGGGGAGCTGTTTTTT. Encoded protein: CASSPTGPNTGELFF. Drawing the rest from reference TRBV5-1 and TRBJ2-2, the complete variable domain is KAGVTQTPRYLIKTRGQQVTLSCSPISGHRSVSWYQQTPGQGLQFLFEYFSETQRNKGNFPGRFSGRQFSNSRSEMNVSTLELGDSALYLCASSPTGPNTGELFFGEGSRLTVL.

The chain couples TRBV7-2 to TRBJ2-7, with D perhaps TRBD1 or TRBD2 (5 bases each). Germline loops: CDR1 SGHTA, CDR2 FQGNSA. The CDR3 is made up of 15 amino acids. V was shortened by 1 base and J by 2 bases, with 12 bases between the two germline ends. The CDR3 sequence is CASSLEGWGTYEQYF. The CDR3 bases are TGTGCCAGCAGCTTAGAGGGCTGGGGGACCTACGAGCAGTACTTC.

This clonotype was detected ten times or more. V gene TRBV4-1 combines with J gene TRBJ2-7; 9 bases fit TRBD2. This CDR3 comprises 14 residues. The V segment lost 2 bases and the J segment 2 bases; nucleotides outside the gene matches: 1. Per germline, CDR1 MGHRA and CDR2 YSYEKL. Here the CDR3 reads CASSQRTSAYEQYF. CDR3 nucleotide sequence: TGCGCCAGCAGCCAAAGGACTAGCGCCTACGAGCAGTACTTC.

The chain is built from TRBV6-1 and TRBJ2-3, with TRBD2 matching 7 bases. This CDR3 region has 15 residues. V was clipped by 6 bases and J by 0 bases; unmatched bases: 6. CDR1 MNHNS and CDR2 SASEGT come from the germline V gene. The CDR3 here is CASRAGTTSTDTQYF. The CDR3 coding sequence is TGTGCCAGCAGGGCCGGGACTACCAGCACAGATACGCAGTATTTT.

This clonotype came up many times. This chain uses TRBV12-3 or TRBV12-4 with TRBJ1-1, with D unclear. CDR3 length: 13 residues. V was cut by 3 bases and J by 6 bases, with 11 bases left in between. The CDR3 reads CASSFSLGPEAFF. The CDR3 DNA sequence: TGTGCCAGCAGTTTCTCCCTAGGACCTGAAGCTTTCTTT.

This clonotype was counted once. The chain carries TRBV20-1 and TRBJ2-5; 7 bases agree with TRBD1. CDR3 size: 12 residues. The J segment lost 1 base and the V segment lost 5 bases, leaving 1 base of the junction unmatched. From germline, CDR1 is DFQATT and CDR2 SNEGSKA (reference sequence). CDR3 loop: CSARQGQETQYF. In nucleotides, the CDR3 is TGCAGTGCTCGACAGGGCCAAGAGACCCAGTACTTC.

This clonotype was picked up a small number of times. V usage is TRBV12-3 or TRBV12-4 and J usage is TRBJ2-3; no clear D. With 5 bases removed from V and 8 bases from J, the gap between germline ends came to 11 bases. The CDR3 runs to 12 residues. CDR3 in amino acids: CASSPRSGTQYF. CDR3 DNA: TGTGCCAGCAGTCCCCGGAGTGGTACGCAGTATTTT.

This clonotype was detected only once. The V and J genes are TRBV10-3 and TRBJ1-6; D possibly corresponds to TRBD1 (5 bases). Trimming pared 2 bases from V and 8 bases from J, leaving 13 bases between. CDR1 is ENHRY, CDR2 SYGVKD, per germline. The CDR3 contains 15 residues. Here the CDR3 reads CAISEGAVRDSPLHF. The CDR3 bases are TGTGCCATCAGTGAGGGGGCGGTTAGAGATTCACCCCTCCACTTT.

Concerning this clonotype itself: As the CDR3 is not closed by the conserved phenylalanine or tryptophan, this likely results from a read error. The DNA is left out, because the CDR3 cannot be placed on it with certainty; the CDR3 is given as TCRdb lists it. The chain links TRBV7-8 to TRBJ2-2. Germline V gene data show CDR1 as SGHVS and CDR2 as FQNEAQ. The CDR3 totals 16 residues, both ends included. The CDR3 protein is CASSHRGTTNTGELVL.

The V gene is TRBV20-1, the J gene TRBJ2-5; D is unclear. Trimming shortened V by 6 bases and J by 5 bases, and 16 bases separated the two germline ends. The CDR3 sequence is 13 residues long. Germline values: CDR1 DFQATT, CDR2 SNEGSKA (reference sequence). The CDR3, as DNA: TGCAGTGCCGAACCCAGAGAGTGGGAGACCCAGTACTTC. Its protein product is CSAEPREWETQYF.

The chain combines TRBV30 with TRBJ1-3; 7 positions agree with TRBD1. This CDR3 is built from 15 residues. Unmatched junction bases numbered 7, after V lost 0 bases and J lost 5 bases. Germline V CDR1 and CDR2: GTSNPN, SVGIG (reference sequence). CDR3 DNA: TGTGCCTGGAGTGTAAAAGGGGGCTTTAGAAACACCATATATTTT. It specifies CAWSVKGGFRNTIYF.

Details on this clonotype: One base away lies a much larger clone, so this may be a sequencing read error. The V and J genes are TRBV2 and TRBJ2-2; 7 bases line up with TRBD2. V was clipped by 7 bases and J by 4 bases; unmatched bases: 12. Germline V gene lookup returns CDR1 SNHLY and CDR2 FYNNEI. The CDR3 consists of 16 residues. The CDR3 nucleotides read TGTGCCAGCACCCTATGGGACTATTCGAGCACCGGGGAGCTGTTTTTT. It encodes CASTLWDYSSTGELFF.

This clonotype was seen a single time. This sequence joins TRBV29-1 and TRBJ2-5; 12 bases align to TRBD2. The V and J ends lost 4 bases and 4 bases, in that order; junction bases with no gene match: 10. Germline assignment: CDR1 SQVTM and CDR2 ANQGSEA. This CDR3 contains 16 residues. The chain's CDR3 is CSVVLTSGRMGETQYF. CDR3 DNA: TGCAGCGTTGTCCTTACTAGCGGGAGGATGGGAGAGACCCAGTACTTC.

This clonotype was recorded at least ten times. The chain couples TRBV29-1 to TRBJ2-5, with D uncertain. Germline V CDR1 and CDR2: SQVTM, ANQGSEA. The CDR3 is 13 residues long. Trimming removed 3 bases at V and 1 base at J, with 9 bases between. DNA of the CDR3: TGCAGCGTTGAGGTTCTCGTCCAAGAGACCCAGTACTTC. As protein: CSVEVLVQETQYF. Combining the CDR3 with reference TRBV29-1 and TRBJ2-5 gives the whole variable domain SAVISQKPSRDICQRGTSLTIQCQVDSQVTMMFWYRQQPGQSLTLIATANQGSEATYESGFVIDKFPISRPNLTFSTLTVSNMSPEDSSIYLCSVEVLVQETQYFGPGTRLLVL.

Worth noting for this clonotype: Without the conserved terminal phenylalanine or tryptophan, this CDR3 likely stems from a read error. The chain links TRBV10-3 to TRBJ2-5; D call uncertain. The length of the CDR3 is 11 residues. Germline V gives CDR1 ENHRY, CDR2 SYGVKD. CDR3 in amino acids: CAISESETQYL. DNA for the CDR3: TGTGCCATCAGTGAGTCTGAGACTCAGTACCTC.

This clonotype has at least ten counts. This CDR3 is CASSPVGGGNEKLFF. In DNA, the CDR3 is TGTGCCAGCAGCCCAGTCGGGGGGGGAAATGAAAAACTGTTTTTT. The chain employs TRBV7-9 and TRBJ1-4, with a tentative D call TRBD1 (5 bases). Germline CDR1 and CDR2: SEHNR and FQNEAQ (reference sequence). This CDR3 has 15 amino acids. V was shortened by 5 bases and J by 5 bases, with 15 bases between the two germline ends.

The chain uses TRBV5-1 and TRBJ2-2, with TRBD2 matching over 9 bases. From germline, CDR1 is SGHRS and CDR2 YFSETQ. V dropped 4 bases and J dropped 3; count of bases not matched to a gene: 4. The CDR3 runs to 15 residues. The CDR3 sequence: CASSPGGRDTGELFF. The CDR3 region has the DNA TGCGCCAGCAGCCCTGGCGGGAGGGACACCGGGGAGCTGTTTTTT.

This clonotype occurred many times. V and J are TRBV19 and TRBJ1-1; 7 bases are shared with TRBD1. Germline-derived CDR1 and CDR2 are LNHDA and SQIVND (reference sequence). The CDR3 consists of 13 residues. J lost 6 bases, V lost 4 bases, and 5 bases had no gene match. The CDR3 DNA is TGTGCCAGTAGTAATGTGGGACAGCCTGAAGCTTTCTTT. Protein sequence: CASSNVGQPEAFF.

The gene calls are TRBV9 and TRBJ2-2; D unclear. Looked up from germline, CDR1 is SGDLS and CDR2 is YYNGEE. V lost 4 bases to trimming and J lost 1 base, with 5 bases between them. The CDR3 is made up of 13 amino acids. The CDR3 sequence is CASSLQNTGELFF. The CDR3 nucleotides are TGTGCCAGCAGCCTACAGAACACCGGGGAGCTGTTTTTT. Based on the CDR3 plus reference TRBV9 and TRBJ2-2, the full variable domain is DSGVTQTPKHLITATGQRVTLRCSPRSGDLSVYWYQQSLDQGLQFLIQYYNGEERAKGNILERFSAQQFPDLHSELNLSSLELGDSALYFCASSLQNTGELFFGEGSRLTVL.

In this sample, this clonotype turned up many times. The rearrangement joins TRBV29-1 to TRBJ2-5; unclear D gene. The CDR3 sequence is 10 residues long. Trimming took 6 bases from V and 1 from J, leaving 3 bases between them. Germline loops: CDR1 SQVTM, CDR2 ANQGSEA. Here the CDR3 DNA reads TGCAGCGTGGCCCAAGAGACCCAGTACTTC. This translates into CSVAQETQYF.

This clonotype has a handful of counts. This rearrangement joins TRBV29-1 to TRBJ1-4; D is perhaps TRBD1 (6 bases). The V gene lost 0 bases and the J gene lost 2 bases, with 10 bases spanning the gap. Germline-derived CDR1 and CDR2 are SQVTM and ANQGSEA. This CDR3 has 15 residues. CDR3 sequence (DNA): TGCAGCGTTGAAGATCCCGGGGGCACTAATGAAAAACTGTTTTTT. Translated: CSVEDPGGTNEKLFF. Based on the CDR3 plus reference TRBV29-1 and TRBJ1-4, the full variable domain is SAVISQKPSRDICQRGTSLTIQCQVDSQVTMMFWYRQQPGQSLTLIATANQGSEATYESGFVIDKFPISRPNLTFSTLTVSNMSPEDSSIYLCSVEDPGGTNEKLFFGSGTQLSVL.

The rearrangement links TRBV7-9 to TRBJ2-5, with 8 bases matching TRBD1. V was pared by 6 bases and J by 5 bases, with 11 bases of the junction left unmatched. The germline V gene encodes CDR1 SEHNR and CDR2 FQNEAQ (reference sequence). CDR3 length equals 15 residues. The CDR3 DNA sequence: TGTGCCAGCAGTCCCACTCAGGGGGCTGGGGAGACCCAGTACTTC. This codes for CASSPTQGAGETQYF.

In this sample, this clonotype turned up many times. The V gene is TRBV3-1, the J gene TRBJ1-1, with D uncertain. V was trimmed by 0 bases and J by 4 bases, leaving 9 bases between them. The germline gives CDR1 LGHDT, CDR2 YNNKEL (reference sequence). CDR3 length: 14 residues. The CDR3 DNA reads TGTGCCAGCAGCCAAGAAAGAGCGATCACTGAAGCTTTCTTT. Its translation is CASSQERAITEAFF.

This clonotype was observed at least ten times. The chain uses TRBV2 and TRBJ2-7; TRBD1 aligns across 9 bases. CDR1 and CDR2 from the germline V gene are SNHLY and FYNNEI. The CDR3 totals 13 residues. V shed 5 bases and J 3 bases; nucleotides not matched to a gene: 2. CDR3 residues: CASSWTGVYEQYF. The CDR3 region has the DNA TGTGCCAGCAGTTGGACAGGGGTCTACGAGCAGTACTTC.

Turning to this clonotype: This may come from a read error, since a much larger clone is one base off. This chain connects TRBV6-1 to TRBJ1-6; the D gene is possibly TRBD1 (5 bases). The germline V gene has CDR1 MNHNS and CDR2 SASEGT. The CDR3 spans 16 residues. V lost 6 bases and J 0 bases, leaving 12 bases between the germline ends. The CDR3 sequence: CASSPGRGSYNSPLHF. CDR3 nucleotides: TGTGCCAGCAGCCCGGGGCGGGGCTCCTATAATTCACCCCTCCACTTT.

This clonotype has ten or more counts. The CDR3 sequence: CAIRGAYTQYF. CDR3 coding DNA: TGTGCCATCAGGGGGGCCTATACGCAGTATTTT. The J gene is TRBJ2-3, the V gene TRBV10-3; a possible D gene is TRBD1 (6 bases). Germline V gene data show CDR1 as ENHRY and CDR2 as SYGVKD. This CDR3 has 11 amino acids. Trimming cost V 6 bases and J 7 bases, with 8 bases left between them.